The clone carrying this TCR beta chain was detected a few times. Its antigen is not known. The data derive from a study of beta chain features in type 1 diabetes. Of the isolated RNA, all was reverse transcribed, and so the sequenced material was expressed TCRB transcripts. The assay was immunoSEQ multiplex PCR, and TCRdb's table has in-frame clones only and misses some. The repertoire holds about 330,000 clones, with around 10% as singletons. Findings and caveats of the study: TCRB CDR3s were moderately but significantly shorter in Type 1 diabetes patients in all four CD4+ subsets.

The ends were cut back, 1 base at V and 4 bases at J, with 8 bases in the middle. This CDR3 has 13 amino acids. Germline V gives CDR1 SGHNT, CDR2 YYREEE (reference sequence). The V and J genes are TRBV5-4 and TRBJ2-5; tentative D call: TRBD2 (6 bases). This clonotype originated in a woman aged 25 to 45 in good health. Sequenced material: naive CD4+ T cells from blood. The CDR3 DNA reads as TGTGCCAGCAGCTTGCTCGGGGGAGAGACCCAGTACTTC. This encodes CASSLLGGETQYF.